What follows is one TCR beta chain and its context. This sample is drawn from a study of blood T cell repertoires in COVID-19. Study background: Researchers got acute and convalescent COVID-19 samples from the United States, Italy and Spain. Sample material is recorded as cDNA or gDNA derived from T cells, B-cell-depleted T cells, or PBMCs.

Authors' processing steps: By means of reference gene primer amplification, nucleated cell counts were estimated. Sequenced by immunoSEQ multiplex PCR; TCRdb stores in-frame clones only, minus some. V and J calls and clone size are copied from that table; D and trimming were computed from the DNA. Of some 80,000 clones listed, more than 80% are singletons. V gave up 2 bases and J gave up 6 bases, with 10 bases separating them. This CDR3 spans 13 amino acids. V gene TRBV12-3 or TRBV12-4 combines with J gene TRBJ1-2, with D possibly being TRBD1 (6 bases). Sequenced: peripheral blood. This clonotype was obtained from an elderly woman with acute or convalescent COVID-19. The CDR3 spells CASSLSGVNGYTF. CDR3 in DNA: TGTGCCAGCAGTTTATCAGGGGTCAATGGCTACACCTTC.